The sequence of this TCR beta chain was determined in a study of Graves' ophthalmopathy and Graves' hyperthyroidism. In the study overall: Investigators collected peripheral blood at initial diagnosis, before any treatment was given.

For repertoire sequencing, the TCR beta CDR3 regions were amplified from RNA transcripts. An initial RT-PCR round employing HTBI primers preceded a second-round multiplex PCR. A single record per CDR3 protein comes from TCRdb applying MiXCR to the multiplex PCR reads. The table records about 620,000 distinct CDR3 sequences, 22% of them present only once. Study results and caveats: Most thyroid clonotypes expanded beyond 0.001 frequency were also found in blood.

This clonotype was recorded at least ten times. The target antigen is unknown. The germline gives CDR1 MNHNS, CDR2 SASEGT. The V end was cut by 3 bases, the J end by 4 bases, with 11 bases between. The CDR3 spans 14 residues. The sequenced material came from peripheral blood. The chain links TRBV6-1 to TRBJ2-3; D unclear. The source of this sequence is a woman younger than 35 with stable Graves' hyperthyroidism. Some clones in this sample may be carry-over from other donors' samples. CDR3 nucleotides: TGTGCCAGCAGTGACCTTTATTTAGCAGATACGCAGTATTTT. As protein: CASSDLYLADTQYF.